These T cell receptor beta chains were read from a single sample in a study of molecular identifiers for immune sequencing clone quantification. TCRdb processed the PCR reads anew with MiXCR; each CDR3 protein has one entry. In the table there are some 590,000 distinct CDR3 sequences, about 25% of which are singletons. The material sequenced was naive CD8+ T cells from blood, with Jurkat cell RNA spiked in. These TCRs come from a human donor in good health. Some libraries in this study had Jurkat cell RNA spiked in. The conserved cysteine and the conserved F or W are not part of the CDR3 here. A D gene is named only where the DNA matches it firmly. Not every row has a clone size; where given, it reads once, few, many or a size class.

J gene | V gene | clone size | D gene | CDR3 protein
TRBJ1-2 | TRBV9 | - | - | ASSVDVNYGYT
TRBJ1-5 | TRBV12-3/TRBV12-4 | many | - | ASSPKNQPQH
TRBJ1-1 | TRBV29-1 | many | - | SVTGHPSLSTEAF
TRBJ1-6 | TRBV4-3 | - | - | ASSVDRFNSPLH
TRBJ2-1 | TRBV12-3/TRBV12-4 | - | TRBD1 | ASSLSGGLDNEQF
TRBJ1-1 | TRBV7-9 | many | TRBD1 | GTGLGGVGTEAF
TRBJ2-3 | TRBV24-1 | many | - | ATEGEDGTDTQY
TRBJ2-2 | TRBV7-6 | many | TRBD1 | ASSLGFQGVLGELF
TRBJ2-7 | TRBV5-4 | many | TRBD1 | ASSFGTVEEQY
TRBJ2-4 | TRBV3-2 | few | - | ASSPWTLAKNIQY
TRBJ2-1 | TRBV4-1 | few | TRBD1 | ASSRLFRTGRDNEQF
TRBJ2-3 | TRBV12-3/TRBV12-4 | few | - | ASRVGRTDTQC
TRBJ2-7 | TRBV27 | many | TRBD2 | ASSFILAGDYEQY
TRBJ2-5 | TRBV14 | many | - | ASSLGWGLQETQY
TRBJ2-7 | TRBV7-9 | many | - | ASSPGTRYYEQY
TRBJ2-7 | TRBV6-1 | - | - | AGSDFGSEQH
TRBJ2-7 | TRBV6-5 | - | - | ASSYNDYEQY
TRBJ2-1 | TRBV20-1 | - | - | SATSGLYNEQF
TRBJ1-5 | TRBV7-8 | - | - | ASSLARDTNQPQH
TRBJ2-7 | TRBV18 | many | - | ASSPPGPWHEQY
TRBJ2-5 | TRBV20-1 | - | TRBD1 | SASTTGWDQETQY
TRBJ2-3 | TRBV7-9 | many | - | ASSPPSMNTQY
TRBJ2-7 | TRBV20-1 | many | - | SAREDPGYEQY
TRBJ1-1 | TRBV5-6 | - | - | ASSLAEHMNTEAF
TRBJ2-7 | TRBV7-9 | many | TRBD2 | ASSAYTGGYRYEQY
TRBJ2-7 | TRBV28 | many | TRBD2 | ASRTLGLAARQGSYEQY
TRBJ2-5 | TRBV7-6 | - | TRBD1 | ASSLGDRGVTQY
TRBJ1-1 | TRBV29-1 | - | - | SVQWWREVNIEAF
TRBJ2-5 | TRBV7-9 | few | - | ASRPQEETQY
TRBJ2-1 | TRBV4-1 | - | TRBD2 | ASSHGLSGNFNEQF
TRBJ1-6 | TRBV28 | many | - | ASRFDSYSPLH
TRBJ1-6 | TRBV5-6 | few | TRBD1 | ASSPRGQGVYNSPLH
TRBJ1-6 | TRBV21-1 | few | - | ASSKGRQGRGYNSPLH
TRBJ2-7 | TRBV27 | - | TRBD1 | ASKGQGLEQY
TRBJ2-2 | TRBV18 | few | - | ASSPSDWGPLNTGELF
TRBJ2-3 | TRBV20-1 | few | - | SARLSSGLTDTQY
TRBJ1-2 | TRBV12-5 | few | TRBD1 | ASGPGQGADRQGYT
TRBJ2-3 | TRBV11-2 | - | TRBD1 | ASSLVGTGVADTQY
TRBJ1-4 | TRBV28 | - | - | ASSLIATNEKLV
TRBJ2-7 | TRBV28 | - | TRBD2 | ASSPRASGRSEQY
TRBJ2-7 | TRBV29-1 | many | - | SVEEGGMWEY
TRBJ2-7 | TRBV20-1 | many | TRBD2 | SARDPAGGHDEQY
TRBJ1-2 | TRBV4-3 | - | - | ASSQEGDAYGYT
TRBJ1-6 | TRBV5-3 | - | - | ASSAGSSYNSPLH
TRBJ2-3 | TRBV19 | few | - | ASSSTHYAPDTQY
TRBJ1-1 | TRBV14 | few | - | ASSHQQGWGTEAF
TRBJ2-1 | TRBV7-8 | many | - | ASSSRTSTLYNEQF
TRBJ2-5 | TRBV30 | - | TRBD2 | AWDYSGNVETQY
TRBJ2-7 | TRBV30 | few | - | AWSSRGGPYEQY
TRBJ2-3 | TRBV20-1 | many | - | SAPKGETRRGDTQY